The subject of this entry is one T cell receptor beta chain. What this receptor recognizes is not known. Per-base quality was not reported, and no clone a single base away is much larger than it. This specimen comes from a study of T cell changes during pregnancy in multiple sclerosis (dated 2019 in TCRdb). Concerning the study at large: In women with multiple sclerosis, the researchers looked at how the T cell repertoire shifted as pregnancy progressed.

Its CDR3 holds 16 amino acids, cysteine through phenylalanine. The read is trimmed to its CDR3 DNA, 48 bases read in frame from base 1. At the junction V is shortened by 6 bases and J by 2 bases; bases outside the gene matches: 7. The germline V gene (reference sequence) gives CDR1 as SSHAT and CDR2 as FNYEAQ. Library creation used the immunoSEQ multiplex PCR assay. Here the immuneACCESS table is served through TCRdb, limited to in-frame sequences with V and J called. Missing clones are a known gap in these copies; in checked studies unresolved V genes cover under half, and the rest lacks a known reason. The sample yields over 85,000 clones; about nine tenths were counted once. In total, the top ten clones hold around 0.78% of the sample.

This TCR was recovered from a female donor in good health, enrolled as a control in a pregnancy study. The chain is encoded by TRBV7-7 joined to TRBJ2-1, and TRBD2 aligns with 10 junction nucleotides. The sample was peripheral blood, taken in the second trimester of pregnancy. The DNA sequence is TGTGCCAGCAGTCGCTATCTAGCGGGGGCCTACAATGAGCAGTTCTTC. Translated, it gives CASSRYLAGAYNEQFF.